This T cell receptor (beta chain) was captured by sequencing in a study of T cell responses to AZD1222 COVID-19 vaccine. For the study at large: Combined were second doses at about 4 or about 12 weeks.

The germline gives CDR1 SEHNR, CDR2 FQNEAQ (reference sequence). V trimming: 5 bases; J trimming: 1 base; junction bases outside the gene matches: 9. The CDR3 loop spans 16 amino acids. Method: immunoSEQ multiplex PCR; TCRdb's copy keeps in-frame clones and lacks some. The sample consists of some 120,000 clones, more than 85% of them appearing once. A remark on this clone: Its antigen is still unknown.

Study-wide points: Spike regions recognized by vaccine-associated CD4 TCRs spanned the protein, led by 160-218 and 743-854. Donors skewed white British and female; clonal diversity was possibly underestimated.

This TCR derives from an adult in good health. Specimen: peripheral blood, collected on day 0 of AZD1222 vaccination. V gene TRBV7-9 combines with J gene TRBJ1-2; 8 bases are a match to TRBD1. CDR3 DNA sequence: TGTGCCAGCAGCCCGGGACAGGTCCCATTTAACTATGGCTACACCTTC. It yields the protein CASSPGQVPFNYGYTF. The full variable domain, rest sourced from reference TRBV7-9 and TRBJ1-2, is DTGVSQNPRHKITKRGQNVTFRCDPISEHNRLYWYRQTLGQGPEFLTYFQNEAQLEKSRLLSDRFSAERPKGSFSTLEIQRTEQGDSAMYLCASSPGQVPFNYGYTFGSGTRLTVV.